This TCR beta chain emerged from a study of cytomegalovirus exposure and HLA in healthy donors. Findings and limits, study-wide: Prior analysis indicated that the majority of TCR beta V segments exhibited productivity approximately 90% or approximately 30% of the time. Serostatus for CMV was the only available immune exposure information.

PCR primers comprised 60 Vbeta and 13 Jbeta primers. Clones were sequenced by immunoSEQ multiplex PCR, and TCRdb holds only the in-frame ones, with some missing. Of about 130,000 clones listed, roughly 75% are singletons. In regard to this clone: The antigen is unknown.

The sequence came from a man aged 25 to 45 in good health and CMV-seronegative. The sample comprised PBMCs.

The CDR3 is CASSLFRGWNYGYTF. DNA of the CDR3: TGTGCCAGCAGTTTATTCAGGGGCTGGAACTATGGCTACACCTTC. V gene TRBV28 combines with J gene TRBJ1-2; D possibly corresponds to TRBD1 (6 bases). This CDR3 is built from 15 residues. Trimming took off 1 base at V and 2 bases at J, with 11 bases between the two ends. The germline gives CDR1 MDHEN, CDR2 SYDVKM.